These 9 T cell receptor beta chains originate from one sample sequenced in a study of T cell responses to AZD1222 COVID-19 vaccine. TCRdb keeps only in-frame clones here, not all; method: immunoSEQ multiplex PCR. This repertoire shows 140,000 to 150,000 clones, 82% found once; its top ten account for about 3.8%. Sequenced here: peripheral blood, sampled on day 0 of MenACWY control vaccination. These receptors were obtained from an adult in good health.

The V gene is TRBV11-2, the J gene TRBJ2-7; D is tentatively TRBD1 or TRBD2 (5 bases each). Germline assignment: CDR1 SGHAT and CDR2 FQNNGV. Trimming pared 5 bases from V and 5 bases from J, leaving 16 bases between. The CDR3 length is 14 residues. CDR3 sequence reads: CASSPRWGTDEQYF. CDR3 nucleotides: TGTGCCAGCAGCCCTCGGTGGGGGACGGACGAGCAGTACTTC.

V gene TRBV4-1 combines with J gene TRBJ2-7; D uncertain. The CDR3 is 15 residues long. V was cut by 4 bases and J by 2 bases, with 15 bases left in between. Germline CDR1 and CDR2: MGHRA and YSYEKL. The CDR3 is CASSLTRTAAYEQYF. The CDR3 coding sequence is TGCGCCAGCAGCCTGACTCGGACGGCCGCCTACGAGCAGTACTTC.

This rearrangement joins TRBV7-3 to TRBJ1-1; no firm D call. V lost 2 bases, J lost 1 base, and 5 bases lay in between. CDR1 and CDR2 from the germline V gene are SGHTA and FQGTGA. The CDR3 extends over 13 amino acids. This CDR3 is CASSLYQNTEAFF. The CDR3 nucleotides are TGTGCCAGCAGCTTATATCAGAACACTGAAGCTTTCTTT.

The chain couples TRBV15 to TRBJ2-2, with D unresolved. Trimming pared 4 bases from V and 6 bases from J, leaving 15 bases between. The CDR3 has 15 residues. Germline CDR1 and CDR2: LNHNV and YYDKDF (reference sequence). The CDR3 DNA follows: TGTGCCACCAGCAACCGAGGTGTAGACCCCGGGGAGCTGTTTTTT. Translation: CATSNRGVDPGELFF.

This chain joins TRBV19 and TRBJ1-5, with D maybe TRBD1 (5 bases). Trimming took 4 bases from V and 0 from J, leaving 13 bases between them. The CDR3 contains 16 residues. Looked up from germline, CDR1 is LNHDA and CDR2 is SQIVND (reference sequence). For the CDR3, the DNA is TGTGCCAGTAGTACCCCCCTCAGGGCTAGCAATCAGCCCCAGCATTTT. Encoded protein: CASSTPLRASNQPQHF.

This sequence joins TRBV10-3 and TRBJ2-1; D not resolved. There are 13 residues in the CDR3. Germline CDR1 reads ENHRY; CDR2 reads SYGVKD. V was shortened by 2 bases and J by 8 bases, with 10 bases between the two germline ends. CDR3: CAISETSKDEQFF. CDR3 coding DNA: TGTGCCATCAGTGAGACATCCAAGGATGAGCAGTTCTTC.

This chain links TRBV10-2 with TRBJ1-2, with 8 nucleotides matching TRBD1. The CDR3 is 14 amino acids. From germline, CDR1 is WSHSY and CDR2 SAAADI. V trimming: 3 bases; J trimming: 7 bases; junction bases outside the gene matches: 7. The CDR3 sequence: CASSDASGGGGYTF. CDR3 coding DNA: TGCGCCAGCAGTGACGCGTCAGGGGGCGGTGGCTACACCTTC.

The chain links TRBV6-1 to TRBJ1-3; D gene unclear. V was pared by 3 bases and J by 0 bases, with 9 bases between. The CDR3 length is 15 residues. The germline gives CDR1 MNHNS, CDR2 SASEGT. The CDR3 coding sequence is TGTGCCAGCAGTGATCTAGGCATCTCTGGAAACACCATATATTTT. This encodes CASSDLGISGNTIYF.

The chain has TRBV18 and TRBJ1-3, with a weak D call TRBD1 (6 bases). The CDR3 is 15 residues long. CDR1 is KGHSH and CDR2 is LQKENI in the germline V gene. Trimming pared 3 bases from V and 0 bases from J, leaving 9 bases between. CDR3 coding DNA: TGTGCCAGCTCACCCCAGACAGGCTCTGGAAACACCATATATTTT. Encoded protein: CASSPQTGSGNTIYF.